The clone carrying this T cell receptor (beta chain) was found once. No antigen is known for it. Only in-frame clones appear in the TCRdb table, and some are missing; sequencing was by immunoSEQ multiplex PCR. The sample contains 150,000 to 160,000 clones, roughly 90% of which appear only once. These data are taken from a study of radiation and T cells in renal cell carcinoma. Study observations and caveats: Top tumor clonotypes rose in blood 2 weeks post-radiation, then contracted.

Specified time point: blood 2 weeks post-SBRT. As to treatment: 15 Gy SBRT to primary tumor, nephrectomy 4 weeks later. V lost 6 bases, J lost 4 bases, and 8 bases stayed unmatched. Germline CDR1 MGHRA, CDR2 YSYEKL. There are 14 residues in the CDR3. Sample: blood, taken from a patient whose treatment included radiotherapy and nephrectomy. J is TRBJ2-5 and V is TRBV4-1, with TRBD1 identical over 7 bases. The TCR originated in a woman aged 45-60 years with renal cell carcinoma. The CDR3 region has the DNA TGCGCCAGCAGACAGGGGACACGCGGAGAGACCCAGTACTTC. Amino acids: CASRQGTRGETQYF.